The 21 T cell receptor beta chains reported below all come from one sample, sequenced in a study of cytomegalovirus exposure and HLA in healthy donors. PCR employed 60 Vbeta and 13 Jbeta primers. Produced via immunoSEQ multiplex PCR; TCRdb's table is partial and in-frame only. The sample holds some 170,000 clones, 82% seen once. The sequenced material came from PBMCs. The receptors were gathered from a girl aged 5 to 17 in good health and CMV-seropositive.

V gene TRBV7-8 combines with J gene TRBJ2-3; the D is unclear. The ends were cut back, 5 bases at V and 0 bases at J, with 15 bases in the middle. Per the germline V gene, CDR1 is SGHVS and CDR2 is FQNEAQ. This CDR3 comprises 16 residues. CDR3 coding DNA: TGTGCCAGCAGCCCTTACCTCAGGTACAGCACAGATACGCAGTATTTT. Protein: CASSPYLRYSTDTQYF.

The CDR3 sequence: CAISESTGSEEQYF. In DNA, the CDR3 is TGTGCCATCAGTGAGTCGACAGGGTCTGAGGAGCAGTACTTC. The chain carries TRBV10-3 and TRBJ2-7; 7 bases align to TRBD1. The CDR3 contains 14 residues. From germline, CDR1 is ENHRY and CDR2 SYGVKD. Trimming took 0 bases from V and 7 from J; bases not matched to a gene: 6.

The CDR3 is CASSLWEGPDTDTQYF. CDR3 coding DNA: TGTGCCAGCAGCTTATGGGAGGGGCCGGACACAGATACGCAGTATTTT. The chain recombines TRBV7-3 with TRBJ2-3; TRBD2 matches 7 bases. Germline CDR1 is SGHTA and CDR2 is FQGTGA. The CDR3 is 16 residues long. J lost 2 bases, V lost 2 bases, and 7 bases had no gene match.

V and J are TRBV20-1 and TRBJ1-3; D remains unclear. CDR1 is DFQATT and CDR2 is SNEGSKA in the germline V gene (reference sequence). The CDR3 consists of 11 residues. V lost 4 bases and J lost 3, with 4 bases in between. In DNA form, the CDR3 reads TGCAGTGCTACTTTTGGAAACACCATATATTTT. Protein product: CSATFGNTIYF.

The chain links TRBV28 to TRBJ1-2; 7 bases fit TRBD1. This CDR3 is built from 15 residues. The germline V gene has CDR1 MDHEN and CDR2 SYDVKM. Trimming at V came to 6 bases and at J to 4 bases, leaving 11 bases not matched to a gene. CDR3 residues: CASRREGANTYGYTF. The DNA of the CDR3 is TGTGCCAGCAGGCGAGAGGGGGCCAATACCTATGGCTACACCTTC.

V is TRBV25-1 and J is TRBJ1-4, with D possibly being TRBD1 (6 bases). V was trimmed by 7 bases and J by 8 bases, leaving 14 bases between them. This CDR3 region has 13 residues. Per the germline V gene, CDR1 is MGHDK and CDR2 is SYGVNS. CDR3 bases: TGTGCCAGCACGGGACAAAACTCCGAAAAACTGTTTTTT. It specifies CASTGQNSEKLFF.

The DNA for the CDR3 is TGCAGCGTTTCGGGTGAGGAGGGGGGGCCCCCCTACTCTGGGGCCAACGTCCTGACTTTC. Its translation is CSVSGEEGGPPYSGANVLTF. This chain connects TRBV29-1 to TRBJ2-6; possibly TRBD2 for D (7 bases). V was clipped by 5 bases and J by 0 bases, with 26 bases between them. The CDR3 has 20 amino acids. The V gene's germline CDR1 is SQVTM and CDR2 ANQGSEA.

A single count supports this clone. This chain connects TRBV15 to TRBJ1-3, with D hard to call. Germline V gene lookup returns CDR1 LNHNV and CDR2 YYDKDF (reference sequence). V lost 0 bases, J lost 3 bases, and 15 bases lay in between. This CDR3 comprises 17 residues. CDR3 bases: TGTGCCACCAGCAGAGATTTGGAGCACCGGGGTGGAAACACCATATATTTT. It specifies CATSRDLEHRGGNTIYF.

The V and J genes are TRBV29-1 and TRBJ2-5, with D maybe TRBD1 (5 bases). TRBJ2-7 explains the end of the DNA better; the J call may be wrong. Germline V CDR1 and CDR2: SQVTM, ANQGSEA. The CDR3 is 13 residues long. This CDR3 is CSVEEDSPYEQYF. DNA of the CDR3: TGCAGCGTTGAAGAAGACAGCCCTTACGAGCAGTACTTC.

This clone was seen once. The chain combines TRBV29-1 with TRBJ1-2; no clear D gene. The CDR3 consists of 12 residues. Germline CDR1 SQVTM, CDR2 ANQGSEA. V was cut by 4 bases and J by 5 bases, with 11 bases left in between. CDR3 protein: CSVGEAIYGYTF. CDR3 DNA: TGCAGCGTTGGGGAGGCAATTTATGGCTACACCTTC.

The chain links TRBV5-1 to TRBJ2-7, with TRBD2 matching 11 bases. The ends lost 0 bases at V and 2 bases at J; junction bases unmatched: 1. Germline CDR1 and CDR2: SGHRS and YFSETQ. This CDR3 is 15 amino acids long. The CDR3 region is CASSLGLAGTYEQYF. The DNA for the CDR3 is TGCGCCAGCAGCTTGGGACTAGCGGGGACCTACGAGCAGTACTTC.

CDR3 nucleotide sequence: TGTGCCAGCAGGGCGGGGGCGGGAGGTCGAACCTACGAGCAGTACTTC. The encoded protein is CASRAGAGGRTYEQYF. The chain carries TRBV2 and TRBJ2-7; 8 bases match TRBD2. V trimming: 6 bases; J trimming: 2 bases; junction bases outside the gene matches: 12. The germline V gene encodes CDR1 SNHLY and CDR2 FYNNEI. There are 16 residues in the CDR3.

The chain employs TRBV6-1 and TRBJ2-7, with D perhaps TRBD2 (6 bases). The germline gives CDR1 MNHNS, CDR2 SASEGT. The CDR3 consists of 14 residues. Trimming pared 5 bases from V and 1 base from J, leaving 12 bases between. The CDR3 nucleotides are TGTGCCAGCAGTTATGACGGGGGTTCCTACGAGCAGTACTTC. Translating it yields CASSYDGGSYEQYF.

The chain uses TRBV19 and TRBJ1-4; possibly TRBD1 for D (6 bases). CDR1 LNHDA and CDR2 SQIVND come from the germline V gene (reference sequence). Trimming removed 3 bases from V and 0 bases from J, with 14 bases in between. This CDR3 comprises 17 residues. The DNA for the CDR3 is TGTGCCAGTAGTATGCTCGGGGGGGACACAACTAATGAAAAACTGTTTTTT. Protein product: CASSMLGGDTTNEKLFF.

The chain combines TRBV6-6 with TRBJ1-5, with D perhaps TRBD1 (5 bases). CDR1 is MNHNY, CDR2 SVGAGI, per germline (reference sequence). This CDR3 spans 15 amino acids. V lost 2 bases, J lost 5 bases, and 13 bases lay in between. Here the CDR3 DNA reads TGTGCCAGCAGTTACATGGGACTAGGTGATCAGCCCCAGCATTTT. Translated, it gives CASSYMGLGDQPQHF.

V is TRBV5-4 and J is TRBJ2-7; 7 bases line up with TRBD2. Per germline, CDR1 SGHNT and CDR2 YYREEE (reference sequence). Trimming removed 0 bases from V and 2 bases from J; junction bases left unmatched: 5. The CDR3 is 15 residues long. CDR3 in amino acids: CASSLGREKPYEQYF. As DNA, the CDR3 is TGTGCCAGCAGCTTGGGGCGGGAGAAACCCTACGAGCAGTACTTC.

The rearrangement uses TRBV18 and TRBJ2-7; the D is unclear. Per the germline V gene, CDR1 is KGHSH and CDR2 is LQKENI. This CDR3 has 16 residues. V was clipped by 1 base and J by 0 bases, with 13 bases between them. As DNA, the CDR3 is TGTGCCAGCTCACCACAGGCGGCACCGAGCTCCTACGAGCAGTACTTC. Translating it yields CASSPQAAPSSYEQYF.

This clone was counted only a few times. The chain links TRBV5-4 to TRBJ2-3, with 15 bases matching TRBD2. CDR3 size: 19 residues. The germline gives CDR1 SGHNT, CDR2 YYREEE (reference sequence). The V gene end was trimmed by 4 bases and the J gene end by 0 bases; junction bases not matched to a gene: 9. CDR3 DNA: TGTGCCAGCAGCGGGACTAGCGGGGGGACCTTCACTAGCACAGATACGCAGTATTTT. It encodes CASSGTSGGTFTSTDTQYF. Complete variable domain (other parts from reference TRBV5-4 and TRBJ2-3): ETGVTQSPTHLIKTRGQQVTLRCSSQSGHNTVSWYQQALGQGPQFIFQYYREEENGRGNFPPRFSGLQFPNYSSELNVNALELDDSALYLCASSGTSGGTFTSTDTQYFGPGTRLTVL.

On this clone: Compared with germline, one end of the junction differs, possibly owing to a read error. The chain uses TRBV12-5 and TRBJ1-1; D perhaps matches TRBD1 (5 bases). CDR1 LGHNT and CDR2 FRNRAP come from the germline V gene. This CDR3 is built from 14 residues. The CDR3 reads CASALDTVNTEAFF. The CDR3 DNA reads TGTGCTAGTGCTTTGGACACCGTGAACACTGAAGCTTTCTTT.

The V call is TRBV29-1, the J call TRBJ2-7; 10 nucleotides match TRBD1. Germline CDR1 SQVTM, CDR2 ANQGSEA. Trimming cost V 0 bases and J 4 bases; bases outside gene matches: 3. The CDR3 spans 14 residues. The CDR3 loop reads CSVEEDRGGYEQYF. For the CDR3, the DNA is TGCAGCGTTGAAGAGGACAGGGGGGGTTACGAGCAGTACTTC.

The V and J genes are TRBV7-8 and TRBJ1-5; D uncertain. This CDR3 has 15 residues. Deletions cut 3 bases from V and 3 bases from J, with 12 bases between. Germline V CDR1 and CDR2: SGHVS, FQNEAQ. CDR3 sequence: CASSLDGLLNQPQHF. For the CDR3, the DNA is TGTGCCAGCAGCTTGGACGGACTCCTCAATCAGCCCCAGCATTTT.